These T cell receptor beta chains were read from a single sample in a study of T-cell memory formation after mild COVID-19. In TCRdb, the 5' RACE reads were re-called with MiXCR into one record per CDR3 protein. There are roughly 280,000 distinct CDR3 sequences in the sample; around 8% occur only once, and around a fifth lies in the top ten. The sequenced sample was PBMCs or a T cell subset sorted from them (not recorded which). These receptors were obtained from a young man who had mild COVID-19 (a few samples of this study predate the infection). Cell type and time point are not known. CDR3s include the opening cysteine and the closing phenylalanine or tryptophan. Fields, in order: J gene, V gene, D gene, clone size, CDR3 protein, CDR3 DNA. D genes are given only for firm matches. Rows may omit the clone size; those that give it use once, few, many or a size class.

J: TRBJ2-5; V: TRBV12-3/TRBV12-4; D: TRBD2; size: many; CDR3: CASRNSGGETQYF; DNA: TGTGCCAGCAGGAATAGCGGGGGGGAGACCCAGTACTTC
J: TRBJ2-7; V: TRBV5-1; D: NA; size: few; CDR3: CASSVGPGAGEQYF; DNA: TGCGCCAGCAGCGTTGGGCCAGGGGCTGGCGAGCAGTACTTC
J: TRBJ1-6; V: TRBV7-9; D: NA; size: few; CDR3: CASSLDWNSPLHF; DNA: TGTGCCAGCAGCTTAGATTGGAATTCACCCCTCCACTTT
J: TRBJ2-5; V: TRBV11-3; D: TRBD2; size: few; CDR3: CASSLGHRGGSGETQYF; DNA: TGTGCCAGCAGCTTAGGCCATCGGGGGGGATCGGGAGAGACCCAGTACTTC
J: TRBJ2-2; V: TRBV7-6; D: TRBD2; size: few; CDR3: CASSFSSGGSTGELFF; DNA: TGTGCCAGCAGCTTCTCTAGCGGGGGGTCCACCGGGGAGCTGTTTTTT
J: TRBJ2-5; V: TRBV9; D: TRBD2; size: NA; CDR3: CASSVVVAGGQETQYF; DNA: TGTGCCAGCAGCGTAGTCGTAGCGGGGGGCCAAGAGACCCAGTACTTC
J: TRBJ1-1; V: TRBV15; D: TRBD1; size: few; CDR3: CATSVWDSRMNTEAFF; DNA: TGTGCCACCAGCGTATGGGACAGCCGGATGAACACTGAAGCTTTCTTT
J: TRBJ1-2; V: TRBV4-2; D: NA; size: few; CDR3: CASSQDRVDYGYTF; DNA: TGTGCCAGCAGCCAAGACAGGGTGGACTATGGCTACACCTTC
J: TRBJ1-1; V: TRBV12-3/TRBV12-4; D: NA; size: many; CDR3: CASSLAGRNTEAFF; DNA: TGTGCCAGCAGTTTAGCGGGGCGAAACACTGAAGCTTTCTTT
J: TRBJ2-5; V: TRBV10-1; D: TRBD2; size: NA; CDR3: CASSEWGLAGARQETQYF; DNA: TGCGCCAGCAGTGAGTGGGGACTAGCGGGGGCCCGCCAAGAGACCCAGTACTTC
J: TRBJ2-4; V: TRBV4-3; D: NA; size: NA; CDR3: CASSPLQGANIQYF; DNA: TGCGCCAGCAGCCCTCTCCAGGGAGCAAACATTCAGTACTTC
J: TRBJ2-7; V: TRBV27; D: TRBD1; size: NA; CDR3: CASSQNQGAGYEQYF; DNA: TGTGCCAGCAGTCAGAATCAGGGGGCTGGCTACGAGCAGTACTTC
J: TRBJ2-1; V: TRBV18; D: TRBD2; size: many; CDR3: CASSPLAGIDEQFF; DNA: TGTGCCAGCTCACCATTAGCGGGGATAGATGAGCAGTTCTTC
J: TRBJ2-3; V: TRBV7-9; D: NA; size: NA; CDR3: CASSSVTGSVRTDTQYF; DNA: TGTGCCAGCAGCTCAGTAACAGGTTCCGTTCGCACAGATACGCAGTATTTT
J: TRBJ1-2; V: TRBV7-9; D: NA; size: NA; CDR3: CASSRDRTVYGYTF; DNA: TGTGCCAGCAGCCGGGACCGCACCGTCTATGGCTACACCTTC
J: TRBJ2-3; V: TRBV7-6; D: NA; size: many; CDR3: CASSLVKREDTQYF; DNA: TGTGCCAGCAGCTTAGTGAAAAGGGAGGATACGCAGTATTTT
J: TRBJ2-1; V: TRBV20-1; D: TRBD2; size: few; CDR3: CSARLAGGPRNEQFF; DNA: TGCAGTGCTCGACTAGCGGGGGGGCCCCGCAATGAGCAGTTCTTC
J: TRBJ2-1; V: TRBV27; D: NA; size: NA; CDR3: CASSRGSTINEQFF; DNA: TGTGCCAGCAGTCGAGGTAGCACGATCAATGAGCAGTTCTTC
J: TRBJ2-3; V: TRBV20-1; D: TRBD2; size: NA; CDR3: CSARPLAGNTDTQYF; DNA: TGCAGTGCTAGACCCCTAGCGGGGAACACAGATACGCAGTATTTT
J: TRBJ2-7; V: TRBV5-1; D: TRBD2; size: NA; CDR3: CASSAGLATFYEQYF; DNA: TGCGCCAGCAGCGCCGGACTAGCGACCTTCTACGAGCAGTACTTC
J: TRBJ1-5; V: TRBV6-1; D: NA; size: few; CDR3: CASSEFGNSNQPQHF; DNA: TGTGCCAGCAGTGAATTCGGAAATAGCAATCAGCCCCAGCATTTT
J: TRBJ2-7; V: TRBV15; D: NA; size: NA; CDR3: CATSAAGGTLSYEQYF; DNA: TGTGCCACCAGCGCGGCCGGGGGGACACTTTCCTACGAGCAGTACTTC
J: TRBJ1-1; V: TRBV6-5; D: TRBD1; size: NA; CDR3: CASHRQGRAEAFF; DNA: TGTGCCAGCCATCGACAGGGACGGGCTGAAGCTTTCTTT
J: TRBJ2-3; V: TRBV20-1; D: NA; size: few; CDR3: CSARDGFTDTQYF; DNA: TGCAGTGCTAGAGATGGGTTCACAGATACGCAGTATTTT
J: TRBJ2-3; V: TRBV6-6; D: NA; size: NA; CDR3: CASKGEGFADTQYF; DNA: TGTGCCAGCAAAGGAGAGGGTTTCGCAGATACGCAGTATTTT
J: TRBJ2-3; V: TRBV5-1; D: TRBD2; size: NA; CDR3: CASSLLRHLAGVRVPDTQYF; DNA: TGCGCCAGCAGCTTACTTCGCCACCTAGCGGGCGTCAGGGTCCCAGATACGCAGTATTTT
J: TRBJ2-1; V: TRBV20-1; D: NA; size: few; CDR3: CSARHRANEQFF; DNA: TGCAGTGCTAGACATAGGGCGAACGAGCAGTTCTTC